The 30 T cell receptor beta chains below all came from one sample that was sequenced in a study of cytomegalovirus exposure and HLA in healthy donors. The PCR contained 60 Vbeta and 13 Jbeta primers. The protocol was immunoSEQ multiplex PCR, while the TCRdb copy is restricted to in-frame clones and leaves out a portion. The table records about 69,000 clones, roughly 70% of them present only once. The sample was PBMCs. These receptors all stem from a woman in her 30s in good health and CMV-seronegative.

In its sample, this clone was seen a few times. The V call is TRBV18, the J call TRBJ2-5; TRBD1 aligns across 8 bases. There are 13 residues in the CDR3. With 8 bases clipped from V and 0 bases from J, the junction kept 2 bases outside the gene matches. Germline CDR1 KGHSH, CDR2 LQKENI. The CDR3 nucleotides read TGTGCCAGCGCAGGGGGCGACCAAGAGACCCAGTACTTC. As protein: CASAGGDQETQYF.

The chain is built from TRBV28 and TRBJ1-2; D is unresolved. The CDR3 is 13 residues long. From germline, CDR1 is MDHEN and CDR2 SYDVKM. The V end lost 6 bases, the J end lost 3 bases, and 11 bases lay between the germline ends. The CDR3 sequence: CASRGGSHYGYTF. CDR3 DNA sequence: TGTGCCAGCAGAGGAGGGTCCCACTATGGCTACACCTTC.

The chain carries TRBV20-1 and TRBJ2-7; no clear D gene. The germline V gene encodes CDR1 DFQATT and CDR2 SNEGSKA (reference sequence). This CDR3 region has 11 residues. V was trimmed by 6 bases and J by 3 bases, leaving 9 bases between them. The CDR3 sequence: CSARTGYEQYF. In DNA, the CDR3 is TGCAGTGCGAGAACCGGCTACGAGCAGTACTTC.

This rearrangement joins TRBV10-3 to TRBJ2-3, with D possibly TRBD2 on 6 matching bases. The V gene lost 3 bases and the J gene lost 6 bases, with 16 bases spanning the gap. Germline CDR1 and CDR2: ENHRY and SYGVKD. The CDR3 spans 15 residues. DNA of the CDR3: TGTGCCATCAGTGATGTCAGGCGGGGTGCGGATACGCAGTATTTT. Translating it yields CAISDVRRGADTQYF.

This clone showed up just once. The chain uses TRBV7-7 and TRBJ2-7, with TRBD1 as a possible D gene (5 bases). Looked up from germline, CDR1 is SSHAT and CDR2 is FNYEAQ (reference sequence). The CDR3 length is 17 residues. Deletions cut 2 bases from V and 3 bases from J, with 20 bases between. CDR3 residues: CASSLSGRLACCYEQYF. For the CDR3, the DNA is TGTGCCAGCAGCTTATCAGGGCGGCTGGCCTGTTGCTACGAGCAGTACTTC.

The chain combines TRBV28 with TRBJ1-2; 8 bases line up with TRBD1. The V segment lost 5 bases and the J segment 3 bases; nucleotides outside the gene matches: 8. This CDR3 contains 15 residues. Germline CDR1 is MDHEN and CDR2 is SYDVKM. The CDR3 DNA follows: TGTGCCAGCAGTCCTGGGACAGGAGGGGACTATGGCTACACCTTC. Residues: CASSPGTGGDYGYTF.

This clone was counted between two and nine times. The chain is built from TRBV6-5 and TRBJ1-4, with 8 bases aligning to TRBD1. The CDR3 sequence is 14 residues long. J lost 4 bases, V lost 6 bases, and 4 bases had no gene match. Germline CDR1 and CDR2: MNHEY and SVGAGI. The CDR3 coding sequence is TGTGCCAGCAGCCAAACAGGGGGTAATGAAAAACTGTTTTTT. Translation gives CASSQTGGNEKLFF.

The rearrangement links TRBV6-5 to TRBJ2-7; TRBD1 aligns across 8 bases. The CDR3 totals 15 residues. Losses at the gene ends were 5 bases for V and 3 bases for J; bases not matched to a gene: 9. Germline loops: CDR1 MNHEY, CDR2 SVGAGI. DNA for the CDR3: TGTGCCAGCAGTACGTTCCCCGGGACAGGCTACGAGCAGTACTTC. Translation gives CASSTFPGTGYEQYF.

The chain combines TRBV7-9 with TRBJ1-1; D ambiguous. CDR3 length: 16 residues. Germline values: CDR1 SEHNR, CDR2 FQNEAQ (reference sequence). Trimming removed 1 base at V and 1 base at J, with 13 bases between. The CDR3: CASSLGSRGENTEAFF. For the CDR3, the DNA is TGTGCCAGCAGCTTAGGCTCGCGGGGTGAGAACACTGAAGCTTTCTTT.

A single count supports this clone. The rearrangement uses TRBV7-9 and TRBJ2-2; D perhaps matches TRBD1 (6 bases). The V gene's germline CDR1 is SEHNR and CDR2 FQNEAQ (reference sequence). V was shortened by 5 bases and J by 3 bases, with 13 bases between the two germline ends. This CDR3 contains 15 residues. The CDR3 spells CASSPRTVDTGELFF. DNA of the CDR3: TGTGCCAGCAGCCCCCGGACAGTAGACACCGGGGAGCTGTTTTTT.

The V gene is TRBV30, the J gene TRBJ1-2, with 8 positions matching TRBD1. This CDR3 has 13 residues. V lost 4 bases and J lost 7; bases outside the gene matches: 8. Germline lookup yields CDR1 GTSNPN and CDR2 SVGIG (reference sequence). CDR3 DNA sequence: TGTGCCTGGACAGGGGGCCCTTCTGCTGGCTACACCTTC. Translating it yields CAWTGGPSAGYTF.

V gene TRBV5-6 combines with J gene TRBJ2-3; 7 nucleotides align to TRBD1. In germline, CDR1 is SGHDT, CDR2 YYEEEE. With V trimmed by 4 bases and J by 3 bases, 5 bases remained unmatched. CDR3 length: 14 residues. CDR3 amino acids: CASSVPQGTDTQYF. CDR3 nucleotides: TGTGCCAGCAGCGTGCCACAGGGGACAGATACGCAGTATTTT.

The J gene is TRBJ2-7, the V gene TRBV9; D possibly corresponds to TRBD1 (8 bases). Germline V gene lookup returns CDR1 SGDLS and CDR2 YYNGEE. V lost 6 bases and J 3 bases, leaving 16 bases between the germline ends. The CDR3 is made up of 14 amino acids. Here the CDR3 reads CASNLYRGGYEQYF. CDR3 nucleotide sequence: TGTGCCAGCAACCTCTACAGGGGGGGCTACGAGCAGTACTTC.

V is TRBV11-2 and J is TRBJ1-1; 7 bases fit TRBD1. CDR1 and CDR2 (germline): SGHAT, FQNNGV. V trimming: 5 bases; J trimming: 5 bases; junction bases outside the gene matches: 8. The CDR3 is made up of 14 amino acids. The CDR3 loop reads CASSLGQESTEAFF. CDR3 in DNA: TGTGCCAGCAGCCTTGGACAGGAGAGTACTGAAGCTTTCTTT.

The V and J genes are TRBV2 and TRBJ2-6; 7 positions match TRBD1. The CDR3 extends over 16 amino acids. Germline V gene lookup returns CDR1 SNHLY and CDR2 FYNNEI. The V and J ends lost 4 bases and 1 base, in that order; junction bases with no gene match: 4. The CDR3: CASSVGTASGANVLTF. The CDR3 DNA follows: TGTGCCAGCAGTGTGGGGACAGCTTCTGGGGCCAACGTCCTGACTTTC. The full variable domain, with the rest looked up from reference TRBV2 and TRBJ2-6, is EPEVTQTPSHQVTQMGQEVILRCVPISNHLYFYWYRQILGQKVEFLVSFYNNEISEKSEIFDDQFSVERPDGSNFTLKIRSTKLEDSAMYFCASSVGTASGANVLTFGAGSRLTVL.

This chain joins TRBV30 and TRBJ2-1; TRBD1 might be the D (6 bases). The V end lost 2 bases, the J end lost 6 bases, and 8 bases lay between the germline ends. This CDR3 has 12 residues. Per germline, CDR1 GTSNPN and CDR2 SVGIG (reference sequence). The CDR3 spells CAWSTGPNEQFF. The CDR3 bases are TGTGCCTGGAGTACAGGGCCCAATGAGCAGTTCTTC.

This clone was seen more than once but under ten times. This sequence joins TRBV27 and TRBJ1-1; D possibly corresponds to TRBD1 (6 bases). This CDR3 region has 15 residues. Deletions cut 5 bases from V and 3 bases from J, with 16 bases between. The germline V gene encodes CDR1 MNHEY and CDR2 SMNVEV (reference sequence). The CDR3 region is CASSGPGPGDTEAFF. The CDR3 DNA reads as TGTGCCAGCAGTGGGCCGGGCCCAGGGGACACTGAAGCTTTCTTT.

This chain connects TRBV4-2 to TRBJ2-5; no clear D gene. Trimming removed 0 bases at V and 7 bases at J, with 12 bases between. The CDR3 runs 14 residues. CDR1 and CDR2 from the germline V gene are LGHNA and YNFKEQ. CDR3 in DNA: TGTGCCAGCAGCCAAGATCCCAGGTACGGGACCCAGTACTTC. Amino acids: CASSQDPRYGTQYF.

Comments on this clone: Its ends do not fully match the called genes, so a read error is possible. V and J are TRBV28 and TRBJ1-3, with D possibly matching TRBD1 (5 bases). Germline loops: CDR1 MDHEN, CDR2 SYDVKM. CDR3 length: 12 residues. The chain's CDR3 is CASDRTGGVPNF. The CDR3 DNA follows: TGTGCCAGCGACAGAACGGGCGGCGTTCCCAATTTT.

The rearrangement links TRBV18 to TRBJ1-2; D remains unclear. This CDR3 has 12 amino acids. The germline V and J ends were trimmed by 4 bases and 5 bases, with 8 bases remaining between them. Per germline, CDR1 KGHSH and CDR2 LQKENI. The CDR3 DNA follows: TGTGCCAGCTCACTAGAGGTGTATGGCTACACCTTC. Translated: CASSLEVYGYTF.

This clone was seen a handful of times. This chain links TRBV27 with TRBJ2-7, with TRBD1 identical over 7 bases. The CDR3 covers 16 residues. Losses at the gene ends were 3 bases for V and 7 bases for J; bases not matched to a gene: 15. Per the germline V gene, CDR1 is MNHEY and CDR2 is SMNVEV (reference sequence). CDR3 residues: CASSFFPQDRRWEQYF. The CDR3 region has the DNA TGTGCCAGCAGTTTTTTCCCCCAGGACAGGAGGTGGGAGCAGTACTTC.

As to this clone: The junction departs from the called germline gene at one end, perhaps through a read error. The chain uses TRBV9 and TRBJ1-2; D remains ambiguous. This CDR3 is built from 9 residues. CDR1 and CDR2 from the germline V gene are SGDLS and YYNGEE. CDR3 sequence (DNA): TGTGCCAGCAGCTTCCGTCAGATTTTC. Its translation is CASSFRQIF. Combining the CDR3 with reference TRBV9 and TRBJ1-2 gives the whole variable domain DSGVTQTPKHLITATGQRVTLRCSPRSGDLSVYWYQQSLDQGLQFLIQYYNGEERAKGNILERFSAQQFPDLHSELNLSSLELGDSALYFCASSFRQIFGSGTRLTVV.

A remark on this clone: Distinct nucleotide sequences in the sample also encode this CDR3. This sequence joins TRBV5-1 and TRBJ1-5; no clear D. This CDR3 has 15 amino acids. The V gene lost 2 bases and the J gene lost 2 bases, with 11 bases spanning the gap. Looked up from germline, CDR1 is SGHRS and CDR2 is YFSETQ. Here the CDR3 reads CASSLGYSRNQPQHF. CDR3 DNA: TGCGCCAGCAGCTTAGGTTACAGCCGCAATCAGCCCCAGCATTTT.

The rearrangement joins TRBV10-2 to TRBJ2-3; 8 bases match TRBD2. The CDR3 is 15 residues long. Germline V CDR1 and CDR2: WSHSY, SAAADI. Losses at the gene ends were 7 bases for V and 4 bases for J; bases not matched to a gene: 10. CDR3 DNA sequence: TGCGCCAGCATGTACGGGAGCGGGGGCTCAGATACGCAGTATTTT. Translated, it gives CASMYGSGGSDTQYF.

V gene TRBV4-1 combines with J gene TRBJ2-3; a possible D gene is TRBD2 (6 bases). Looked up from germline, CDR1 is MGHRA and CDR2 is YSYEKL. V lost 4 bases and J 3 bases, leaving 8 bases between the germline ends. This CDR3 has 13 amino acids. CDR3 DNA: TGCGCCAGCAGCCGGACTACAACAGATACGCAGTATTTT. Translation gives CASSRTTTDTQYF.

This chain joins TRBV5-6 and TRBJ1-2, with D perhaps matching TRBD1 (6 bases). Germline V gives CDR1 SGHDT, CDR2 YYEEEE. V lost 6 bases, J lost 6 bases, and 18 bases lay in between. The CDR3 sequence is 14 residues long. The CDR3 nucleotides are TGTGCCAGCATCCCTCGTGCGGGGGGCCATGGCTACACCTTC. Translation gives CASIPRAGGHGYTF.

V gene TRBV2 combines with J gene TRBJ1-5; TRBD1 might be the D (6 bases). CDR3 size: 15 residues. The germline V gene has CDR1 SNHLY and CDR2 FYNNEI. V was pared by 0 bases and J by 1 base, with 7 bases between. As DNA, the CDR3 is TGTGCCAGCAGTGAAGCTCAGGGGAGCAATCAGCCCCAGCATTTT. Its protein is CASSEAQGSNQPQHF.

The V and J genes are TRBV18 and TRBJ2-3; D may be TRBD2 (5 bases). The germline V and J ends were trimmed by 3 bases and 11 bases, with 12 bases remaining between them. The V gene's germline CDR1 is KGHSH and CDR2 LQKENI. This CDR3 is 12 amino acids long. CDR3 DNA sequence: TGTGCCAGCTCACCCTCGGCGGGTAAGCAGTATTTT. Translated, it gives CASSPSAGKQYF.

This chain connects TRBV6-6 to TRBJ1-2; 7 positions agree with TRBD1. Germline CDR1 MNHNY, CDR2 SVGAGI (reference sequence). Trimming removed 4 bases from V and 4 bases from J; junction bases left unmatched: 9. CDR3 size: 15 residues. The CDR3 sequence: CASSFGTEFGYGYTF. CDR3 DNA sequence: TGTGCCAGCAGTTTTGGGACAGAGTTCGGCTATGGCTACACCTTC.

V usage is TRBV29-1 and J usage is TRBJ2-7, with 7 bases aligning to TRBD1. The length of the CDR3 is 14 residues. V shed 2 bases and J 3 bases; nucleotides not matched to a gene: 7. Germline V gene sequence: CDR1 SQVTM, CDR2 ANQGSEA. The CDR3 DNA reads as TGCAGCGTTGAATTGACAGGGATGGACTACGAGCAGTACTTC. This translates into CSVELTGMDYEQYF.